This T cell receptor beta chain was found in a study of blood T cell repertoires in COVID-19. Data came from immunoSEQ multiplex PCR; TCRdb stores just in-frame clones and leaves some out. The sample includes roughly 260,000 clones, more than 70% of them seen just once. Looked up from germline, CDR1 is MNHEY and CDR2 is SVGEGT. This CDR3 spans 17 amino acids. V shed 2 bases, J shed 0 bases, and the junction held 7 bases outside the gene matches. The chain couples TRBV6-2 or TRBV6-3 to TRBJ2-1; 7 nucleotides agree with TRBD2. Source material: peripheral blood. The sequence was obtained from a woman in her fifties or sixties with acute or convalescent COVID-19. CDR3 DNA sequence: TGTGCCAGCAGTTACGGGCGGGGGTCGAGCTCCTACAATGAGCAGTTCTTC. This translates into CASSYGRGSSSYNEQFF.